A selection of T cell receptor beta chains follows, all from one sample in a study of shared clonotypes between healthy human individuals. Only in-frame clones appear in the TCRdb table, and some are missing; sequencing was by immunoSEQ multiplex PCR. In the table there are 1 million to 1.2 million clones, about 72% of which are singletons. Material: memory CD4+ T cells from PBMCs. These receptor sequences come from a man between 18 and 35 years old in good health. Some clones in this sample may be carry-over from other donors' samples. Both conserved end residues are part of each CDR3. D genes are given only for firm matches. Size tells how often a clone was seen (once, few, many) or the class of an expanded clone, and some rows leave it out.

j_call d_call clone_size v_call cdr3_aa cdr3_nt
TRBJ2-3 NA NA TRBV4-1 CASSHLGTDTQYF TGCGCCAGCAGCCACTTGGGCACAGATACGCAGTATTTT
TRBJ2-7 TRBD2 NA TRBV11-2 CASSRILAGGRRYEQYF TGTGCCAGCAGTCGAATTCTAGCGGGAGGACGAAGATACGAGCAGTACTTC
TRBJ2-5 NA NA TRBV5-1 CASSFGRETQYF TGCGCCAGCAGCTTTGGTAGAGAGACCCAGTACTTC
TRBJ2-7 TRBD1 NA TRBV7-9 CASSLAVRTGGLGSYEQCF TGTGCCAGCAGCTTAGCGGTGAGAACAGGGGGACTTGGGTCCTACGAGCAGTGCTTC
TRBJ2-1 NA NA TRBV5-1 CASSLADFYNEQFF TGCGCCAGCAGCTTGGCCGACTTCTACAATGAGCAGTTCTTC
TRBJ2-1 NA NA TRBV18 CASSLLQGSSYNEQFF TGTGCCAGCTCGCTCCTACAGGGTTCGTCCTACAATGAGCAGTTCTTC
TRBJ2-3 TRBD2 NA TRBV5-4 CASSLKVLRETDTQYF TGTGCCAGCAGCTTGAAGGTTCTGCGGGAGACAGATACGCAGTATTTT
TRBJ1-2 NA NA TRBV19 CASSPQPINYGYTF TGTGCCAGTAGCCCACAGCCGATTAACTATGGCTACACCTTC
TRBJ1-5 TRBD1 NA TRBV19 CASWTGPDTSQHF TGTGCCAGTTGGACAGGGCCCGACACGTCCCAGCATTTT
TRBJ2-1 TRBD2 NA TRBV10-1 CASSLAGLEQFF TGCGCCAGCAGTCTAGCGGGGTTAGAGCAGTTCTTC
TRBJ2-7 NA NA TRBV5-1 CATSGDPGREQYF TGCGCCACCTCCGGGGACCCGGGCCGGGAGCAGTACTTC
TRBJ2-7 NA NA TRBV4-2 CASSQVGGALTRWQYF TGTGCCAGCAGCCAAGTGGGGGGAGCGCTGACCCGGTGGCAGTACTTC
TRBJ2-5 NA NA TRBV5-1 CASSFSQGQETQYF TGTGCCAGCAGCTTTTCCCAGGGCCAAGAGACCCAGTACTTC
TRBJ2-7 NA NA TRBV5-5 CASSLGGNSYEQYF TGTGCCAGCAGCTTGGGAGGGAATAGCTACGAGCAGTACTTC
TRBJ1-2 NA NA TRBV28 CASIDSGDPNYGYTF TGTGCCAGCATCGACTCAGGGGATCCTAACTATGGCTACACCTTC
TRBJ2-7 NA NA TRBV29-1 CSVQILEQGHEQYF TGCAGCGTCCAAATACTGGAACAGGGTCACGAGCAGTACTTC
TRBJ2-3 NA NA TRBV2 CASARVLSTDTQYF TGTGCCAGCGCCCGGGTCCTCAGCACAGATACGCAGTATTTT
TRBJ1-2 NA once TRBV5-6 CASSLGGGNYGYTF TGTGCCAGCAGCTTGGGTGGCGGAAACTATGGCTACACCTTC
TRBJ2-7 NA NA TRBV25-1 CASQVAGAYEQYF TGTGCCAGCCAAGTCGCAGGAGCCTACGAGCAGTACTTC
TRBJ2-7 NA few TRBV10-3 CAISERGYEQYF TGTGCCATCAGTGAGCGGGGGTACGAGCAGTACTTC
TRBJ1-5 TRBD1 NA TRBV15 CATSRGQGTAFSQPQHF TGTGCCACCAGCAGGGGACAGGGGACCGCGTTTTCGCAGCCCCAGCATTTT
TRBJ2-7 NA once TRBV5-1 CASSLGGEYEQYF TGCGCCAGCAGCTTGGGCGGGGAATACGAGCAGTACTTC
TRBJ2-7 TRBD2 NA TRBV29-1 CSGTSGMREQYF TGCAGCGGGACTAGCGGGATGCGCGAGCAGTACTTC
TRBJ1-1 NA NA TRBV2 CASTTGPGEAFF TGTGCCAGCACAACCGGACCCGGAGAAGCTTTCTTT
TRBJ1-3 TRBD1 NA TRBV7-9 CASGGDRSWSGNTIYF TGTGCCAGCGGAGGGGACAGATCATGGTCTGGAAACACCATATATTTT
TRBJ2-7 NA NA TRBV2 CASSEAPGHIDEQYF TGTGCCAGCAGTGAAGCGCCGGGACATATCGACGAGCAGTACTTC
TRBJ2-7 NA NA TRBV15 CATSRASATRGYEQYF TGTGCCACCAGCAGAGCGTCGGCAACTCGAGGCTACGAGCAGTACTTC
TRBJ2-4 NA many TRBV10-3 CAISGESNIQYF TGTGCCATCAGTGGCGAATCCAACATTCAGTACTTC
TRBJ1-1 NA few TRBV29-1 CSVVRNTEAFF TGCAGCGTTGTTAGGAACACTGAAGCTTTCTTT
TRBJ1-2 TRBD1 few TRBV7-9 CASSFLDREEYYGYTF TGTGCCAGCAGCTTCCTGGACAGGGAGGAGTACTATGGCTACACCTTC
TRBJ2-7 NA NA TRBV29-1 CSVARQSSYEQYF TGCAGCGTTGCCCGGCAGAGCTCCTACGAGCAGTACTTC
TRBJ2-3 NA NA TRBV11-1 CASQRRALTDTQYF TGTGCCAGCCAAAGGCGGGCTCTCACAGATACGCAGTATTTT
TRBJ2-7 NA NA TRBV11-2 CASSMSRFEQYF TGTGCCAGCAGCATGAGTCGGTTCGAGCAGTACTTC
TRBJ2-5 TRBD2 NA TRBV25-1 CASSESPSGTFSETQYF TGTGCCAGCAGTGAATCTCCTAGCGGGACATTCTCGGAGACCCAGTACTTC
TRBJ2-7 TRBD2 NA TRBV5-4 CASSLPSGGYEQYF TGTGCCAGCAGCTTGCCTAGCGGAGGCTACGAGCAGTACTTC
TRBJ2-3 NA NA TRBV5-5 CASSLGGFTDTQYF TGTGCCAGCAGCTTAGGCGGGTTCACAGATACGCAGTATTTT
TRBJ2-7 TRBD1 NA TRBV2 CASSSGTGTEQYF TGTGCCAGCAGTTCCGGGACAGGAACCGAGCAGTACTTC
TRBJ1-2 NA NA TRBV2 CASSPGGGYTF TGTGCCAGCAGCCCGGGGGGAGGCTACACCTTC
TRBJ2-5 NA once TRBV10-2 CASSETGSSRETQYF TGCGCCAGCAGTGAAACAGGGTCGAGTCGGGAGACCCAGTACTTC
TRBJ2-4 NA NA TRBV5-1 CASSLLASRNIQYF TGCGCCAGCAGCTTGCTCGCCAGCAGAAACATTCAGTACTTC
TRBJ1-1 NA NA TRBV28 CASSLMGGAEAFF TGTGCCAGCAGTTTAATGGGGGGCGCTGAAGCTTTCTTT
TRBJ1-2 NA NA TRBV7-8 CASSFGRDNYGYTF TGTGCCAGCAGCTTCGGACGGGATAACTATGGCTACACCTTC
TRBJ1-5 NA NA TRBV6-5 CASSAVNSNQPQHF TGTGCTAGCAGTGCAGTAAATAGCAATCAGCCCCAGCATTTT
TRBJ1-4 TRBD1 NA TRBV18 CASSPLKNSQGGNEKLFF TGTGCCAGCTCACCCCTGAAGAACTCACAGGGGGGGAATGAAAAACTGTTTTTT
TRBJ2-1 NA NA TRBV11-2 CASSLVEWRSNEQFF TGTGCCAGCAGCTTAGTTGAGTGGCGGTCCAATGAGCAGTTCTTC
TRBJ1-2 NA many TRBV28 CASSVRGVGHGYTF TGTGCCAGCAGTGTTCGGGGGGTCGGCCATGGCTACACCTTC
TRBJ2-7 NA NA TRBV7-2 CASSLNRVGEQYF TGTGCCAGCAGCCTGAACAGGGTAGGCGAGCAGTACTTC
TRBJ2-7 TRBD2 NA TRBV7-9 CASSSGTSGNEQYF TGTGCCAGCAGCTCGGGGACTAGCGGGAACGAGCAGTACTTC
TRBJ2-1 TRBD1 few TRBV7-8 CASSLRDRYNEQFF TGTGCCAGCAGCTTACGGGACAGATACAATGAGCAGTTCTTC
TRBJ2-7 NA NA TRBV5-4 CASGPGRTTYEQYF TGTGCCAGTGGTCCGGGACGGACAACCTACGAGCAGTACTTC
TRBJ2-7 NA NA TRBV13 CASSLRGSHEQYF TGTGCCAGCAGCTTACGGGGGTCCCACGAGCAGTACTTC
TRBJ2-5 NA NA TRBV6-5 CASSYSWQGWDKTQYF TGTGCCAGCAGTTACTCCTGGCAGGGCTGGGATAAGACCCAGTACTTC
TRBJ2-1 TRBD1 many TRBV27 CASRPRDRGPLSEQFF TGTGCCAGCAGGCCTCGGGACAGGGGGCCTCTCAGTGAGCAGTTCTTC
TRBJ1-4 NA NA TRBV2 CASKAVEKLFF TGTGCCAGCAAGGCAGTTGAAAAACTGTTTTTT
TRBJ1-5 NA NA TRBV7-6 CASSRVSWKQPQHF TGTGCCAGCAGCAGGGTTTCCTGGAAACAGCCCCAGCATTTT
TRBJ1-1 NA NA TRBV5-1 CASSLGHPGNTEAFF TGCGCCAGCAGCTTGGGGCACCCTGGGAACACTGAAGCTTTCTTT
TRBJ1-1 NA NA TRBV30 CAAKGGAEAFF TGTGCCGCTAAGGGAGGGGCTGAAGCTTTCTTT
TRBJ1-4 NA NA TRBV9 CASSRTGTTNEKLFF TGTGCCAGCAGTCGAACAGGGACAACTAATGAAAAACTGTTTTTT
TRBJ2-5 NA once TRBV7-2 CASSLARDIETQYF TGTGCCAGCAGCCTCGCCCGGGACATTGAGACCCAGTACTTC
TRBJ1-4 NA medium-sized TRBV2 CASQGYEKLFF TGTGCCAGTCAGGGTTATGAAAAACTGTTTTTT